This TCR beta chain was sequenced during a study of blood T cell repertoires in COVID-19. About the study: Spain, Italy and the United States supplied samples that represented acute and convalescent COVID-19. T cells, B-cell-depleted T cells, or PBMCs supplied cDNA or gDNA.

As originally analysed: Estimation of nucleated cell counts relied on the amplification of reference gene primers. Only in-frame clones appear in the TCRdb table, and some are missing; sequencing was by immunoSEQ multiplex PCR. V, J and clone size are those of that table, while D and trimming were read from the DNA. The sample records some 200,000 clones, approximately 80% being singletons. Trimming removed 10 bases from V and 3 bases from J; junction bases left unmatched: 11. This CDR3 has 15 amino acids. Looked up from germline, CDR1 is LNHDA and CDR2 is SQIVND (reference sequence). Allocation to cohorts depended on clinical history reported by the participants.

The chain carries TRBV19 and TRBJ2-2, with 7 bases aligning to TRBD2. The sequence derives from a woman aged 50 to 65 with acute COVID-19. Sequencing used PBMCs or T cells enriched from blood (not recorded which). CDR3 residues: CATLRGGGYTGELFF. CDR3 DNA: TGTGCCACCCTCCGCGGGGGAGGGTACACCGGGGAGCTGTTTTTT. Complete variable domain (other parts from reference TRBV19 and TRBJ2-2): DGGITQSPKYLFRKEGQNVTLSCEQNLNHDAMYWYRQDPGQGLRLIYYSQIVNDFQKGDIAEGYSVSREKKESFPLTVTSAQKNPTAFYLCATLRGGGYTGELFFGEGSRLTVL.